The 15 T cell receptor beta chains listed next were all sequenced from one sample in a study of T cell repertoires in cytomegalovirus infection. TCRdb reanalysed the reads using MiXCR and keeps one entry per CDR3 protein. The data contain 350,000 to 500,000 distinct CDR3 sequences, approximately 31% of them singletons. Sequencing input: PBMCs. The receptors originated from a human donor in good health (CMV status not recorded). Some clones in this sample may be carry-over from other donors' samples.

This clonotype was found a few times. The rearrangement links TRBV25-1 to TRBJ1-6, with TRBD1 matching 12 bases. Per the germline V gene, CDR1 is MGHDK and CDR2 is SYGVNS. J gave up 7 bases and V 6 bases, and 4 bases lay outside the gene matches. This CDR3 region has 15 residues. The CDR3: CASRGTGGGNSPLHF. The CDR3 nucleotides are TGTGCCAGCAGGGGGACAGGGGGCGGGAATTCACCCCTCCACTTT.

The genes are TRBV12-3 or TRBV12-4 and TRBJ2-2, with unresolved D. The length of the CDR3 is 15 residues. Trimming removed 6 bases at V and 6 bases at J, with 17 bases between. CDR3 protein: CASSQRLGYAGELFF. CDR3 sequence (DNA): TGTGCCAGCAGCCAGAGGTTAGGGTATGCCGGGGAGCTGTTTTTT.

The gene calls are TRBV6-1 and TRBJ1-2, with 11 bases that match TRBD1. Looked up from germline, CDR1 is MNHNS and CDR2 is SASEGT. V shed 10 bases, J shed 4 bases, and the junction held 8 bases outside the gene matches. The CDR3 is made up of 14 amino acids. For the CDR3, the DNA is TGTGCCACCTCGTGGGACAGGGGGACCTATGGCTACACCTTC. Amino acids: CATSWDRGTYGYTF.

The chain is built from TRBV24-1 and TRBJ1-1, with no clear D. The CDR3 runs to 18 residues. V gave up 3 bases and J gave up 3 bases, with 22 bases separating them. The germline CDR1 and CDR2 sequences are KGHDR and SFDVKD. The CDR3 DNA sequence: TGTGCCACCAGTGATCCCGTCGACGGACGAGTGGAGGACACTGAAGCTTTCTTT. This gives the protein CATSDPVDGRVEDTEAFF.

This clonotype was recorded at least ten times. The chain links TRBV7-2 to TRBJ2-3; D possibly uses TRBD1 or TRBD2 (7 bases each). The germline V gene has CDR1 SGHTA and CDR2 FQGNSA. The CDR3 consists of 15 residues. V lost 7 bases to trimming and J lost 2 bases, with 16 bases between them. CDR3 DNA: TGTGCCAGCACCCCAGGGGGGGCGCTCACAGATACGCAGTATTTT. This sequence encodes CASTPGGALTDTQYF.

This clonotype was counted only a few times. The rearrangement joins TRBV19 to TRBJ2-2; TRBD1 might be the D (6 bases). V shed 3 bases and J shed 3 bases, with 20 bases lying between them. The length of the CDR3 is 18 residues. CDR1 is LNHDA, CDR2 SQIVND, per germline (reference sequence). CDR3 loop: CASSMYGPAEGDTGELFF. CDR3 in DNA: TGTGCCAGTAGTATGTATGGCCCGGCCGAGGGGGACACCGGGGAGCTGTTTTTT.

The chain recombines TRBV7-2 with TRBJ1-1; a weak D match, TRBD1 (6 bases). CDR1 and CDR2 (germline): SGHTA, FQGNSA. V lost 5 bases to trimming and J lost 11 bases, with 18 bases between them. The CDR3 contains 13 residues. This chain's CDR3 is CASSQGATGSAFF. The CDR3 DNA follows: TGTGCCAGCAGCCAAGGTGCGACAGGTAGCGCTTTCTTT.

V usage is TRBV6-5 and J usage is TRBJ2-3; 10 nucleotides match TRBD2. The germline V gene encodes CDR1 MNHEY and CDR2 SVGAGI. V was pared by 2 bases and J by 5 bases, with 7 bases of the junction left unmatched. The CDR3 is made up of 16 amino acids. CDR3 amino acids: CASSYLSGGAGDTQYF. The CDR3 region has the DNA TGTGCCAGCAGTTACCTCAGCGGGGGGGCGGGAGATACGCAGTATTTT.

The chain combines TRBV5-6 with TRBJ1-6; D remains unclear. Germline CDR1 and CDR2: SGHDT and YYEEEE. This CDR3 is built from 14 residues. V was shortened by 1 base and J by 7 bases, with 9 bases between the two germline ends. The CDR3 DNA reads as TGTGCCAGCAGCTTGTCAGCCGTCAATTCACCCCTCCACTTT. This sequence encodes CASSLSAVNSPLHF.

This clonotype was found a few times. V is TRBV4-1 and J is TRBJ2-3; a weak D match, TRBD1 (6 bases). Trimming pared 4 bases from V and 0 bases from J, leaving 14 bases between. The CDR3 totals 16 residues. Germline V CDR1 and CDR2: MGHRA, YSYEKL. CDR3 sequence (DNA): TGCGCCAGCAGCCCCCGGGACAAGACTAGCACAGATACGCAGTATTTT. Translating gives CASSPRDKTSTDTQYF.

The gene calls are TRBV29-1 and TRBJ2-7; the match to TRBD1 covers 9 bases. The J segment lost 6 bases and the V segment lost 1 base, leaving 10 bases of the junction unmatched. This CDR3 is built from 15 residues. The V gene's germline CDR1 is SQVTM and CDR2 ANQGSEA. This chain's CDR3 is CSVEAPGQGLSEQYF. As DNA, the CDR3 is TGCAGCGTTGAAGCCCCGGGACAGGGTTTATCCGAGCAGTACTTC.

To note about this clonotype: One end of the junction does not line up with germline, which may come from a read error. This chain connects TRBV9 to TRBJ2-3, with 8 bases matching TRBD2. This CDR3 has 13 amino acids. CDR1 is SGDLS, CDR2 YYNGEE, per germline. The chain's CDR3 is CSSSAGLEDTQYF. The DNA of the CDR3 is TGTTCCAGCAGCGCGGGACTAGAAGATACGCAGTATTTT.

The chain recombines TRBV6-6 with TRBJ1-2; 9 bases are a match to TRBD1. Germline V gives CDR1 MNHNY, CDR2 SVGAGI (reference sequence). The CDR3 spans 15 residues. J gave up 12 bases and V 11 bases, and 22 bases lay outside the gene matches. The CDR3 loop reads CALIYSTGGDYCDTF. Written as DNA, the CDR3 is TGTGCCCTCATTTACTCGACAGGGGGGGACTATTGCGACACCTTC.

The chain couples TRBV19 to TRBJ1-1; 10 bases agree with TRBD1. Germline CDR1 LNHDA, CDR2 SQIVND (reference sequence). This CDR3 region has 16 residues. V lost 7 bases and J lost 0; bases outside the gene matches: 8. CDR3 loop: CASTARTGGLNTEAFF. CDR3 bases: TGTGCCAGTACCGCCCGGACAGGGGGACTGAACACTGAAGCTTTCTTT.

The CDR3 sequence is CASSLGVRLEAFF. CDR3 bases: TGCGCCAGCAGCTTAGGGGTGCGACTGGAAGCTTTCTTT. The J gene is TRBJ1-1, the V gene TRBV5-1; D perhaps matches TRBD1 (5 bases). Per germline, CDR1 SGHRS and CDR2 YFSETQ. The length of the CDR3 is 13 residues. V was pared by 2 bases and J by 8 bases, with 13 bases between.